This TCR beta chain was sequenced in a study of Ad26.COV2.S vaccination and SARS-CoV-2 variants. Study-wide results and limits: Vaccine recipients had higher spike-specific TCR breadth than placebo recipients.

As for this clone: Its cognate antigen is unknown.

Trimming removed 10 bases from V and 3 bases from J; junction bases left unmatched: 6. Germline V lookup: CDR1 LNHDA, CDR2 SQIVND (reference sequence). CDR3 length: 12 amino acids. This table comes from immunoSEQ multiplex PCR, and its TCRdb copy is limited to in-frame clones, with some not included. The sample records around 300,000 clones, about 85% being singletons. Treatment meaning: 19 received Ad26.COV2.S at low or high dose, single or two shots; 5 received placebo; per-sample allocation not given. The samples date from day 63 after the first vaccine or placebo injection. In Boston, an adult donor aged 18-55 years took part.

The sequence was collected from a person aged 18-60 years who received the Ad26.COV2.S COVID-19 vaccine or a placebo. The chain combines TRBV19 with TRBJ2-7, with TRBD1 matching over 7 bases. Material: peripheral blood, obtained in a trial of Ad26.COV2.S vaccine versus placebo. CDR3 DNA sequence: TGTGCCAAGGACAGGCGTTACTACGAGCAGTACTTC. Its translation: CAKDRRYYEQYF.